This T cell receptor beta chain was captured by sequencing in a study of cytomegalovirus exposure and HLA in healthy donors. This clone was observed a single time. The target antigen is unknown. Study-level results: It was reportedly the case that the classifier diagnosed cytomegalovirus status with high specificity and sensitivity. A few CMV-associated chains were confirmed in vitro to be specific for CMV antigens. It was about 150 TCR beta chains that were listed as cytomegalovirus-associated.

The assay was immunoSEQ multiplex PCR, and TCRdb's table has in-frame clones only and misses some. The sample carries over 150,000 clones, about 82% recorded once. The CDR3 loop spans 17 amino acids. Trimming left V 2 bases short and J 0 bases short, with 11 bases between. Germline V lookup: CDR1 MDHEN, CDR2 SYDVKM. This TCR was sampled from a human donor in good health. The material sequenced was PBMCs. The chain couples TRBV28 to TRBJ2-6, with D possibly being TRBD1 (5 bases). CDR3 residues: CASSLRGVSSGANVLTF. CDR3 coding DNA: TGTGCCAGCAGTTTAAGGGGCGTCAGCTCTGGGGCCAACGTCCTGACTTTC.